The source of this T cell receptor (beta chain) is a study of blood T cell repertoires in COVID-19. As for this clone: Just one base apart from a much larger clone, this may be a read error.

TCRdb's copy holds only in-frame clones and misses some; the assay was immunoSEQ multiplex PCR. The table records under 250,000 clones, around 80% of them present only once. The CDR3 consists of 12 residues. Germline loops: CDR1 MNHEY, CDR2 SMNVEV (reference sequence). V gave up 6 bases and J gave up 2 bases, with 7 bases separating them. The chain combines TRBV27 with TRBJ1-2; possible D gene TRBD1, 5 bases. The sample taken for sequencing was PBMCs or T cells enriched from blood (not recorded which). The clonotype originates from a man aged 25 to 45 with acute COVID-19. This CDR3 is CASREGNYGYTF. The DNA for the CDR3 is TGTGCCAGCAGGGAGGGGAACTATGGCTACACCTTC.